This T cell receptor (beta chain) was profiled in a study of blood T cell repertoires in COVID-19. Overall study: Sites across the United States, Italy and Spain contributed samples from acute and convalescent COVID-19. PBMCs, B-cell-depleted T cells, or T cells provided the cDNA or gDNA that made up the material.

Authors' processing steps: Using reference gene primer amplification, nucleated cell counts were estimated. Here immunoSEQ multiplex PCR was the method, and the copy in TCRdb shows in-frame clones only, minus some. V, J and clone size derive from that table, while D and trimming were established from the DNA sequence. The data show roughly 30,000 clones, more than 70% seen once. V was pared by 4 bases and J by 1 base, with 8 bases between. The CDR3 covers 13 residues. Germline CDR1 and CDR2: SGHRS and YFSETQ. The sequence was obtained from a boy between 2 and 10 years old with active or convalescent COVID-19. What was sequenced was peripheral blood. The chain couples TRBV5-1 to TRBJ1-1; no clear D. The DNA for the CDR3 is TGCGCCAGCAGCGCCCGACAGAACACTGAAGCTTTCTTT. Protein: CASSARQNTEAFF.